The 21 T cell receptor beta chains in this list originate from one sample, sequenced in a study of neoadjuvant nivolumab and ipilimumab in lung cancer. TCRdb's table, derived via immunoSEQ multiplex PCR, lists solely in-frame clones and lacks some. The sample consists of 30,000 or so clones, roughly 90% of them appearing once. The sample in question was peripheral blood, obtained after neoadjuvant nivolumab, alone or with ipilimumab, at or shortly before surgery. The receptors were gathered from an adult with non-small cell lung cancer.

This clone was seen a single time. This chain uses TRBV7-2 with TRBJ1-2, with D hard to call. V was cut by 8 bases and J by 0 bases, with 4 bases left in between. The length of the CDR3 is 11 residues. In germline, CDR1 is SGHTA, CDR2 FQGNSA. The CDR3 coding sequence is TGTGCCAGCCTGGCTAACTATGGCTACACCTTC. Encoded protein: CASLANYGYTF.

V and J are TRBV11-1 and TRBJ2-3; no definite D call. With 3 bases removed from V and 0 bases from J, the gap between germline ends came to 10 bases. The CDR3 length is 15 residues. The germline V gene encodes CDR1 SGHAT and CDR2 FQDESV (reference sequence). CDR3 sequence: CASSFNDPSTDTQYF. In DNA, the CDR3 is TGTGCCAGCAGCTTTAACGATCCGAGCACAGATACGCAGTATTTT.

The chain carries TRBV19 and TRBJ1-2, with a weak D call TRBD1 (5 bases). Germline CDR1 LNHDA, CDR2 SQIVND (reference sequence). The V gene lost 7 bases and the J gene lost 4 bases, with 13 bases spanning the gap. There are 13 residues in the CDR3. The CDR3 bases are TGTGCCAGTACCCAACAGGTTGGCTATGGCTACACCTTC. This codes for CASTQQVGYGYTF.

This chain joins TRBV7-3 and TRBJ2-3; TRBD1 aligns across 9 bases. The CDR3 contains 14 residues. V lost 4 bases to trimming and J lost 8 bases; unmatched junction nucleotides: 7. CDR1 is SGHTA, CDR2 FQGTGA, per germline. CDR3 loop: CASSWGQGLGTQYF. CDR3 nucleotide sequence: TGTGCCAGCAGCTGGGGACAGGGATTGGGTACGCAGTATTTT.

The chain has TRBV25-1 and TRBJ2-1; D is perhaps TRBD2 (6 bases). Looked up from germline, CDR1 is MGHDK and CDR2 is SYGVNS. The V end lost 6 bases, the J end lost 11 bases, and 14 bases lay between the germline ends. The CDR3 spans 12 residues. The CDR3 reads CASRSNGGKQFF. CDR3 nucleotide sequence: TGTGCCAGCAGATCGAATGGGGGGAAGCAGTTCTTC.

The chain couples TRBV29-1 to TRBJ2-7; D call uncertain. Deletions cut 1 base from V and 5 bases from J, with 9 bases between. CDR1 is SQVTM, CDR2 ANQGSEA, per germline. The CDR3 totals 12 residues. The CDR3 here is CSVEVSVNEQYF. In DNA form, the CDR3 reads TGCAGCGTTGAAGTATCGGTAAACGAGCAGTACTTC.

The chain employs TRBV29-1 and TRBJ2-3; 8 bases map to TRBD2. CDR3 length: 13 residues. V dropped 1 base and J dropped 5; count of bases not matched to a gene: 2. Germline CDR1 reads SQVTM; CDR2 reads ANQGSEA. The CDR3 sequence is CSVEVAGGDTQYF. Here the CDR3 DNA reads TGCAGCGTTGAAGTCGCGGGAGGAGATACGCAGTATTTT.

The CDR3 loop is CASTTDGAPTDTQYF. Here the CDR3 DNA reads TGCGCCAGCACAACTGACGGGGCCCCAACAGATACGCAGTATTTT. This chain links TRBV5-1 with TRBJ2-3; D is possibly TRBD1 or TRBD2 (5 bases each). The germline gives CDR1 SGHRS, CDR2 YFSETQ. The CDR3 runs 15 residues. Trimming stripped 6 bases from V and 3 bases from J, with 17 bases between. Looking up the rest from reference TRBV5-1 and TRBJ2-3 gives the full variable domain: KAGVTQTPRYLIKTRGQQVTLSCSPISGHRSVSWYQQTPGQGLQFLFEYFSETQRNKGNFPGRFSGRQFSNSRSEMNVSTLELGDSALYLCASTTDGAPTDTQYFGPGTRLTVL.

The V gene is TRBV6-1, the J gene TRBJ2-7; D unclear. The CDR3 spans 15 residues. Trimming took 4 bases from V and 3 from J, leaving 16 bases between them. From germline, CDR1 is MNHNS and CDR2 SASEGT. CDR3 amino acids: CASSVGYAPSYEQYF. DNA for the CDR3: TGTGCCAGCAGTGTAGGTTACGCACCGAGCTACGAGCAGTACTTC.

The J gene is TRBJ1-2, the V gene TRBV14; 8 bases align to TRBD1. The CDR3 is made up of 15 amino acids. In germline, CDR1 is SGHDN, CDR2 FVKESK. The V and J ends lost 4 bases and 4 bases, in that order; junction bases with no gene match: 8. The CDR3, as DNA: TGTGCCAGCAGCCCCCGGGGGACAGGCCCCTATGGCTACACCTTC. Its translation is CASSPRGTGPYGYTF. Variable domain in full (rest from reference TRBV14 and TRBJ1-2): EAGVTQFPSHSVIEKGQTVTLRCDPISGHDNLYWYRRVMGKEIKFLLHFVKESKQDESGMPNNRFLAERTGGTYSTLKVQPAELEDSGVYFCASSPRGTGPYGYTFGSGTRLTVV.

The chain joins TRBV6-1 to TRBJ2-7; weak D call: TRBD2 (5 bases). The V end was cut by 3 bases, the J end by 5 bases, with 14 bases between. Germline V lookup: CDR1 MNHNS, CDR2 SASEGT. The CDR3 consists of 14 residues. CDR3 coding DNA: TGTGCCAGCAGTGACAGGTCGGGAATCGACGAGCAGTACTTC. It yields the protein CASSDRSGIDEQYF.

This chain links TRBV7-9 with TRBJ2-3; D unclear. Germline CDR1 SEHNR, CDR2 FQNEAQ (reference sequence). The CDR3 extends over 15 amino acids. The germline V and J ends were trimmed by 3 bases and 1 base, with 11 bases remaining between them. The CDR3 protein is CASSLLGERTDTQYF. The CDR3 DNA follows: TGTGCCAGCAGCTTGCTTGGCGAACGCACAGATACGCAGTATTTT.

A single count supports this clone. The CDR3 protein is CASSLDRPDTGELFF. The CDR3 bases are TGCGCCAGCAGCTTGGACAGGCCGGACACCGGGGAGCTGTTTTTT. This chain connects TRBV5-1 to TRBJ2-2; a weak D match, TRBD1 (5 bases). Germline CDR1 reads SGHRS; CDR2 reads YFSETQ. V shed 0 bases and J shed 3 bases, with 9 bases lying between them. The CDR3 totals 15 residues.

The chain links TRBV5-1 to TRBJ1-1; D unresolved. CDR1 is SGHRS, CDR2 YFSETQ, per germline. V was trimmed by 0 bases and J by 5 bases, leaving 8 bases between them. This CDR3 spans 13 amino acids. The CDR3 protein is CASSLDSMTEAFF. The CDR3 DNA reads as TGCGCCAGCAGCTTGGACAGTATGACTGAAGCTTTCTTT.

The J gene is TRBJ1-1, the V gene TRBV7-9; perhaps TRBD1 as D (6 bases). The germline V and J ends were trimmed by 5 bases and 4 bases, with 17 bases remaining between them. Germline lookup yields CDR1 SEHNR and CDR2 FQNEAQ (reference sequence). This CDR3 region has 15 residues. The CDR3 sequence is CASSPQGPFSTEAFF. The CDR3 region has the DNA TGTGCCAGCAGCCCACAGGGCCCATTTTCCACTGAAGCTTTCTTT.

The chain recombines TRBV19 with TRBJ2-7; TRBD2 matches at 7 bases. This CDR3 has 13 amino acids. V trimming: 6 bases; J trimming: 4 bases; junction bases outside the gene matches: 6. Germline V gives CDR1 LNHDA, CDR2 SQIVND (reference sequence). The CDR3 here is CASSGRILYEQYF. In DNA form, the CDR3 reads TGTGCCAGTAGCGGGAGGATCCTTTACGAGCAGTACTTC.

CDR3 protein: CASSLGQGKVNEQFF. The CDR3 DNA reads as TGCGCCAGCAGCTTGGGACAGGGAAAGGTCAATGAGCAGTTCTTC. The chain is built from TRBV5-1 and TRBJ2-1, with TRBD1 matching 7 bases. The CDR3 loop spans 15 amino acids. Germline loops: CDR1 SGHRS, CDR2 YFSETQ. The trim removed 0 bases at V and 6 bases at J, leaving 6 bases unmatched.

The V gene is TRBV20-1, the J gene TRBJ2-1, with D perhaps assigned TRBD1 or TRBD2 (5 bases each). This CDR3 comprises 11 residues. Germline CDR1 is DFQATT and CDR2 is SNEGSKA (reference sequence). Trimming removed 0 bases at V and 11 bases at J, with 8 bases between. CDR3 sequence (DNA): TGCAGTGCTAGAGATCCGGGGCAGCAGTTCTTC. Protein product: CSARDPGQQFF.

The chain is built from TRBV20-1 and TRBJ2-5; D call uncertain. The V end lost 8 bases, the J end lost 2 bases, and 6 bases lay between the germline ends. Germline V gene data show CDR1 as DFQATT and CDR2 as SNEGSKA (reference sequence). The CDR3 is made up of 10 amino acids. As DNA, the CDR3 is TGCAGTTCCTCTCAAGAGACCCAGTACTTC. This encodes CSSSQETQYF.

The rearrangement uses TRBV6-5 and TRBJ1-5, with 10 positions matching TRBD1. Germline CDR1 reads MNHEY; CDR2 reads SVGAGI. The CDR3 sequence is 15 residues long. V shed 0 bases, J shed 7 bases, and the junction held 3 bases outside the gene matches. CDR3 in amino acids: CASSYSGDRGQPQHF. In DNA form, the CDR3 reads TGTGCCAGCAGTTACTCAGGGGACAGGGGCCAGCCCCAGCATTTT.

This chain uses TRBV9 with TRBJ2-1; a possible D gene is TRBD2 (5 bases). Germline CDR1 reads SGDLS; CDR2 reads YYNGEE. The germline V and J ends were trimmed by 3 bases and 1 base, with 11 bases remaining between them. The CDR3 covers 15 residues. The CDR3 coding sequence is TGTGCCAGCAGCGCAGGCAGCGGATCCTACAATGAGCAGTTCTTC. As protein: CASSAGSGSYNEQFF.